This TCR beta chain stems from a study of T cell changes during pregnancy in multiple sclerosis. Between the trimmed V and J ends, which lost 0 bases and 4 bases, there was a span of 7 bases. From germline, CDR1 is SGHRS and CDR2 YFSETQ. This CDR3 region has 13 residues. Libraries were prepared by immunoSEQ multiplex PCR; TCRdb keeps only in-frame clonotypes and omits some of them. The profile shows about 99,000 clones, approximately 93% of them singletons. The sequence came from a female donor with multiple sclerosis, enrolled in a pregnancy study. The sample in question was peripheral blood, obtained after pregnancy. The chain combines TRBV5-1 with TRBJ2-5, with D perhaps TRBD1 (5 bases). CDR3 DNA sequence: TGCGCCAGCAGCTTGGACGACAGAGAGACCCAGTACTTC. This translates into CASSLDDRETQYF.